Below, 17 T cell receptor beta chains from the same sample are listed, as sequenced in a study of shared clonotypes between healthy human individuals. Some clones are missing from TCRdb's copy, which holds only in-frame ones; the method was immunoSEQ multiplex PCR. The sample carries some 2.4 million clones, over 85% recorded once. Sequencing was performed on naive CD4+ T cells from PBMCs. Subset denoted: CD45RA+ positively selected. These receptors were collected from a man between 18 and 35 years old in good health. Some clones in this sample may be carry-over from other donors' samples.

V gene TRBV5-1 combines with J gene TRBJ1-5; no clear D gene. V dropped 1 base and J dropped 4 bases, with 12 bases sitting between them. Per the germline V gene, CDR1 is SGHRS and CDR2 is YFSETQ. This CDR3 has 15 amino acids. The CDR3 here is CASSLSPLRNQPQHF. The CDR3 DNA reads TGCGCCAGCAGCTTGTCCCCCTTAAGGAATCAGCCCCAGCATTTT.

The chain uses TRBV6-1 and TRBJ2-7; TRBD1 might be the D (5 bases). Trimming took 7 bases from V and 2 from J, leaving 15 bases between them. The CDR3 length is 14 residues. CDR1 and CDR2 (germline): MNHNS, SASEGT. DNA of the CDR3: TGTGCCAGCAAATTAACAGGAAAAACCTACGAGCAGTACTTC. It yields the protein CASKLTGKTYEQYF.

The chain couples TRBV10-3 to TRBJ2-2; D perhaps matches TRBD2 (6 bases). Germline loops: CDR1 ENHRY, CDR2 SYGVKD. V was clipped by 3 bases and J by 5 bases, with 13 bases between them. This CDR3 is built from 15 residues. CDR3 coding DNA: TGTGCCATCAGTGAACAAAGACTAGGGACCGGGGAGCTGTTTTTT. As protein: CAISEQRLGTGELFF.

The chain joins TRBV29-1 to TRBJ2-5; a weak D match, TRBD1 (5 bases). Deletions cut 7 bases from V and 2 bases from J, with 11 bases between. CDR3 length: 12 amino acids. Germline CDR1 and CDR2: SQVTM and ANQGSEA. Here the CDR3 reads CSARQSQETQYF. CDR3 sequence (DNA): TGCAGCGCCAGACAGTCTCAAGAGACCCAGTACTTC.

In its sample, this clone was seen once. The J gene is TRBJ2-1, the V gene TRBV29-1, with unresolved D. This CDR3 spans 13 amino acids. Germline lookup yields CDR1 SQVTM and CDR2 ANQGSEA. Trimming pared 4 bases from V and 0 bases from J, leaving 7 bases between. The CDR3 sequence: CSVVRDSYNEQFF. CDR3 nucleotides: TGCAGCGTTGTACGAGACTCCTACAATGAGCAGTTCTTC.

CDR3 protein: CASSLTDRAYEQYF. The CDR3, as DNA: TGCGCCAGCAGCTTGACCGACAGGGCCTACGAGCAGTACTTC. The chain links TRBV5-1 to TRBJ2-7, with 7 positions matching TRBD1. The CDR3 is made up of 14 amino acids. Trimming at V came to 1 base and at J to 2 bases, leaving 3 bases not matched to a gene. CDR1 and CDR2 (germline): SGHRS, YFSETQ.

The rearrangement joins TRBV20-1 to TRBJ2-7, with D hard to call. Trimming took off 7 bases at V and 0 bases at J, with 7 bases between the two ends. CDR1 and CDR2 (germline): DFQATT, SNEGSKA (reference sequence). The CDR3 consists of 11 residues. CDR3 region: CSVSYSYEQYF. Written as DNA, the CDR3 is TGCAGTGTCTCTTACTCCTACGAGCAGTACTTC.

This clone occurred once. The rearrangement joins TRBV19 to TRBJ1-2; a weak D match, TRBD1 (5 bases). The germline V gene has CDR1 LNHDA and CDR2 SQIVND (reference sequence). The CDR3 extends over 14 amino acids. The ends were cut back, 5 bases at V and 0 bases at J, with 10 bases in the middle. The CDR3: CASSFQGANYGYTF. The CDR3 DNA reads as TGTGCCAGTAGTTTTCAGGGCGCTAACTATGGCTACACCTTC. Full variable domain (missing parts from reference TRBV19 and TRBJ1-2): DGGITQSPKYLFRKEGQNVTLSCEQNLNHDAMYWYRQDPGQGLRLIYYSQIVNDFQKGDIAEGYSVSREKKESFPLTVTSAQKNPTAFYLCASSFQGANYGYTFGSGTRLTVV.

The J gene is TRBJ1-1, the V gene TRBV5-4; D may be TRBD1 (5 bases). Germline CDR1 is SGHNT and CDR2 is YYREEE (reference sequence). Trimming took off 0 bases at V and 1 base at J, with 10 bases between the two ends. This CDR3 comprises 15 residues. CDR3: CASSLASGPNTEAFF. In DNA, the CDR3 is TGTGCCAGCAGCTTGGCCTCGGGACCGAACACTGAAGCTTTCTTT.

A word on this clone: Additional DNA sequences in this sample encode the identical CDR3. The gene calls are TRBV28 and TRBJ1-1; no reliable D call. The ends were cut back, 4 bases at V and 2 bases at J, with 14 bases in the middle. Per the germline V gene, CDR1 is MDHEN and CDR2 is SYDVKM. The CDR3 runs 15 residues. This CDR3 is CASSSPGVGNTEAFF. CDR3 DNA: TGTGCCAGCAGTTCCCCCGGGGTGGGCAACACTGAAGCTTTCTTT.

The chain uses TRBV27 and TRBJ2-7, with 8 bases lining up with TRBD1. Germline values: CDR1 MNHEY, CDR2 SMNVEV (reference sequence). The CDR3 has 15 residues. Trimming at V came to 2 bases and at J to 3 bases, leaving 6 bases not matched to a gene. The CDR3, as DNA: TGTGCCAGCAGTTTACTTGGACAGGGTGTCTACGAGCAGTACTTC. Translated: CASSLLGQGVYEQYF.

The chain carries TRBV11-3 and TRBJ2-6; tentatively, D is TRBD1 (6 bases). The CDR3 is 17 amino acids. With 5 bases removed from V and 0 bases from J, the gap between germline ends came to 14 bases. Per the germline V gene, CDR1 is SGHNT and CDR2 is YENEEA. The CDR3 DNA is TGTGCCAGCAGCCACTCCGGACAGCTCTCTGGGGCCAACGTCCTGACTTTC. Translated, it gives CASSHSGQLSGANVLTF.

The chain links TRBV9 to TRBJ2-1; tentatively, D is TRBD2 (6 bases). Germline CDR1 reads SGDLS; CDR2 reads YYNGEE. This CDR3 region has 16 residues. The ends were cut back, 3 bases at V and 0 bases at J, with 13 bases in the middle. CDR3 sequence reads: CASSAPGLPSYNEQFF. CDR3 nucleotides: TGTGCCAGCAGCGCGCCGGGACTCCCCTCCTACAATGAGCAGTTCTTC.

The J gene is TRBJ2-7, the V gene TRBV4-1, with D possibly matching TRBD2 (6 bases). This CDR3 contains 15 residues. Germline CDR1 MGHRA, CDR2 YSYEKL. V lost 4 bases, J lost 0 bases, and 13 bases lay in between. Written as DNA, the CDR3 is TGCGCCAGCAGCCGGTCCATAGCGGACTCCTACGAGCAGTACTTC. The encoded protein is CASSRSIADSYEQYF.

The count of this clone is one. The CDR3 DNA reads TGTGCCAGCAGCTTAGCGCCTAGCGGGTACCAAGAGACCCAGTACTTC. It is translated as CASSLAPSGYQETQYF. The chain is built from TRBV7-2 and TRBJ2-5; 8 bases are shared with TRBD2. With 0 bases clipped from V and 0 bases from J, the junction kept 3 bases outside the gene matches. Germline CDR1 reads SGHTA; CDR2 reads FQGNSA. The CDR3 runs to 16 residues.

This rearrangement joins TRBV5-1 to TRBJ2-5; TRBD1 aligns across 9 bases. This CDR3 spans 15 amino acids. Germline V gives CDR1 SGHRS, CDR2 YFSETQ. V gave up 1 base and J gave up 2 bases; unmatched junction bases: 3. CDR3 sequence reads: CASSLLGTGQETQYF. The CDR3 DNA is TGCGCCAGCAGCTTGCTGGGGACAGGGCAAGAGACCCAGTACTTC.

As DNA, the CDR3 is TGTGCCAGCCGAAACACCGGGGAGCTGTTTTTT. Translated: CASRNTGELFF. This sequence joins TRBV19 and TRBJ2-2, with no clear D. Germline CDR1 and CDR2: LNHDA and SQIVND (reference sequence). With 9 bases removed from V and 2 bases from J, the gap between germline ends came to 4 bases. The CDR3 sequence is 11 residues long.